The sequence of this T cell receptor beta chain was determined in a study of CD8 T cells in Susac syndrome (dated by TCRdb to about 2019). Looking at the study overall: The study used repertoire sequencing to test whether antigen drove CD8+ T cell activation and differentiation in Susac syndrome. CD8+ T cell repertoire clonality was compared between more than 9 healthy donors, approximately 14 Susac syndrome patients and 15 multiple sclerosis patients.

RNA was extracted using the RNeasy kit, and roughly 0.45 to 1 microgram was reverse transcribed with random hexamers. The immunoSEQ multiplex PCR assay, which covers 54 Vbeta and 13 Jbeta segments, was used to amplify TCR beta CDR3 regions. PCR amplification bias was corrected using a synthetic template baseline for primer optimization and computational correction. As for the original processing: Reads were assigned to V, D and J genes according to IMGT and analyzed in immunoSEQ Analyzer, with only productive sequences retained. Clonality was calculated as one minus the Shannon entropy normalized by log2 of the number of productive unique sequences. For each patient and control, public and private clones were evaluated within the 100 most prevalent clones. Clones were defined as Susac-specific if absent from the healthy and MS cohorts, from around 1,000 published viral clones and from other ImmuneACCESS disease sequences. TCRdb's own reprocessing of the public reads used fastp at Q25 and MiXCR and kept productive beta chains. Every CDR3 protein is listed once, alongside the most common genes and DNA of its rows. These V and J calls are TCRdb output, not the study's own analysis. Within this sample are about 300,000 distinct CDR3 sequences, with 70% to 90% of them counted one time only. The ten biggest clones cover 0.21% of the sample.

Comment on this clonotype: This receptor's antigen is unknown. Nothing much larger sits one base from this clone, and base qualities are not available.

Study-wide conclusions, independent of this receptor: The number of individuals in the TCR sequencing and HLA analysis was acknowledged as relatively small.

High-throughput TCR beta sequencing profiled peripheral blood CD8+ and CD4+ T cells from healthy donors, Susac syndrome patients and multiple sclerosis patients. The multiple sclerosis controls were treatment-naive patients who had stable or active relapsing-remitting disease and met the revised McDonald criteria. Bulk CD8+ and CD4+ T cells were purified by magnetic negative isolation, while CD8+ TEMRA cells were enriched using FACS. Blood was collected in EDTA tubes and processed within 24 hours, with PBMCs isolated through density gradient centrifugation. PBMCs intended for TCR sequencing were cryopreserved in liquid nitrogen and were subsequently thawed in a 37 degrees C water bath. A purity of at least 90% was achieved for sorted or isolated CD4+, CD8+ and CD8+ TEMRA cells. This receptor was identified in a human donor with multiple sclerosis. Sequences were obtained from CD8+ T cells from PBMCs.

Read as DNA, the sequence is TGTGCCAGCAGTTTATGGGGGCTCGGGACAGAAAGATACAATGAGCAGTTCTTC. Its translation reads: CASSLWGLGTERYNEQFF. The sequence joins TRBV27 to TRBJ2-1; 7 of the junction bases match TRBD1. Including cysteine and phenylalanine, the CDR3 has 18 amino acids. Here the CDR3 DNA is all that survives: 54 bases in frame from base 1. From V the trimming removes 1 base and from J it removes 4 bases, while the gene matches leave 13 bases of the junction unaccounted for. Taken from the germline V gene (reference sequence), the CDR1 and CDR2 loops are MNHEY and SMNVEV.